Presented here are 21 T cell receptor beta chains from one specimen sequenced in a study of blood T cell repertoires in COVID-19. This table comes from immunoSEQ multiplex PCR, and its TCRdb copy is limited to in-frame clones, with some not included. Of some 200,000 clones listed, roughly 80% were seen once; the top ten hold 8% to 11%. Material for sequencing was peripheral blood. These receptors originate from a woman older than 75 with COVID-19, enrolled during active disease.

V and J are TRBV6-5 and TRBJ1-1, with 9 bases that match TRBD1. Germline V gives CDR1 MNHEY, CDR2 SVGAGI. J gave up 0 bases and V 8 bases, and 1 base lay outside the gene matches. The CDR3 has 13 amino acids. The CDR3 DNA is TGTGCCAGCCGGACAGGGGTGAACACTGAAGCTTTCTTT. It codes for CASRTGVNTEAFF.

The CDR3 bases are TGCAGCGCATGGGCGGCGGGAGGCACAGATACGCAGTATTTT. Protein: CSAWAAGGTDTQYF. The chain carries TRBV29-1 and TRBJ2-3, with 7 bases that match TRBD2. Germline CDR1 SQVTM, CDR2 ANQGSEA. The CDR3 runs 14 residues. J lost 1 base, V lost 7 bases, and 8 bases had no gene match.

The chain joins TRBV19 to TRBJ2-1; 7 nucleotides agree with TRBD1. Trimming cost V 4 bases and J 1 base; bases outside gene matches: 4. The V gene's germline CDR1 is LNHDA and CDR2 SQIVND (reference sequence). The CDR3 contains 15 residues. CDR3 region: CASSTQGVSYNEQFF. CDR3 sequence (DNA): TGTGCCAGTAGTACCCAGGGGGTTTCCTACAATGAGCAGTTCTTC.

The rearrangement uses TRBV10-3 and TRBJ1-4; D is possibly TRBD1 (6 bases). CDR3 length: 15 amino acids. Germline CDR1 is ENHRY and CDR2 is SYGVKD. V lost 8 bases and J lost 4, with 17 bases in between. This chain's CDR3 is CAISNSGGHNEKLFF. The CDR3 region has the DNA TGTGCCATCTCGAATTCGGGGGGGCATAATGAAAAACTGTTTTTT.

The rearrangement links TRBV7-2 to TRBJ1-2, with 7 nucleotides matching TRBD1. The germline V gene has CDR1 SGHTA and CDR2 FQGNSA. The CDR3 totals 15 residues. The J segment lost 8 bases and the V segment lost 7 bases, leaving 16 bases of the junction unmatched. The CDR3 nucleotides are TGTGCCAGCACCGACGGACAGGCCCTCAGTTACGGCTACACCTTC. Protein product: CASTDGQALSYGYTF.

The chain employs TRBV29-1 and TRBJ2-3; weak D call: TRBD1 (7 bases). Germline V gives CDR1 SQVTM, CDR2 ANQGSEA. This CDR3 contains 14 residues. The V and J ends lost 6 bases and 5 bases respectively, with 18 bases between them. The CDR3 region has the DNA TGCAGCGTGCGACAGGGACTGTTAATAGATACGCAGTATTTT. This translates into CSVRQGLLIDTQYF.

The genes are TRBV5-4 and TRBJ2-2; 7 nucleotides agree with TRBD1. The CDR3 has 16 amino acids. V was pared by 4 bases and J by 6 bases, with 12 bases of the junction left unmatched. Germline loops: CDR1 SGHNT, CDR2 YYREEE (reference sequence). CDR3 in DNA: TGTGCCAGCAGCGGTATACCGACAGGGAAAGCCGGGGAGCTGTTTTTT. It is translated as CASSGIPTGKAGELFF.

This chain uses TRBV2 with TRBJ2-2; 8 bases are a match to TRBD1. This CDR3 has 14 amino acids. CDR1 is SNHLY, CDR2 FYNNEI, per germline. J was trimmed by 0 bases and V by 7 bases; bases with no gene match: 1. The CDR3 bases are TGTGCCAGCATGGGACAGGCGAACACCGGGGAGCTGTTTTTT. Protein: CASMGQANTGELFF. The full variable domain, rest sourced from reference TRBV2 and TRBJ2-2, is EPEVTQTPSHQVTQMGQEVILRCVPISNHLYFYWYRQILGQKVEFLVSFYNNEISEKSEIFDDQFSVERPDGSNFTLKIRSTKLEDSAMYFCASMGQANTGELFFGEGSRLTVL.

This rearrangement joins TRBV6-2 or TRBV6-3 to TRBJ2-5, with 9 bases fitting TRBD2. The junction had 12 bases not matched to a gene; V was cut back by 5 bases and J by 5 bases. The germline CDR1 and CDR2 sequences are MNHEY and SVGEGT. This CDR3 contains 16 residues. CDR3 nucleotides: TGTGCCAGCAGTCGCCGGGGAGCGGGGGGCCGGGAGACCCAGTACTTC. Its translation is CASSRRGAGGRETQYF.

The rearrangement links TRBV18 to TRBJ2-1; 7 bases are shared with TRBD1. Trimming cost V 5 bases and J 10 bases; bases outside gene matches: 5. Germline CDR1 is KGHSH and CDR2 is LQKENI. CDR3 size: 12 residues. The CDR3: CASSTGDDEQFF. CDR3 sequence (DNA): TGTGCCAGCTCAACAGGGGATGACGAGCAGTTCTTC.

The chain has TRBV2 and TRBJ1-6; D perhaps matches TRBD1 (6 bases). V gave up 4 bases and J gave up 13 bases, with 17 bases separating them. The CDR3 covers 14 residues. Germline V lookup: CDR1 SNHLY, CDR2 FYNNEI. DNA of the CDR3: TGTGCCAGCAGTGGTAGCAGGGGCAATGATCCCCTCCACTTT. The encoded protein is CASSGSRGNDPLHF.

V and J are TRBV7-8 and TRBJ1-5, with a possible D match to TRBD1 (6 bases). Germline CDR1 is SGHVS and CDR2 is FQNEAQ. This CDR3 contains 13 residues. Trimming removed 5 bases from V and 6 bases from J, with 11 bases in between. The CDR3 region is CASSATGTQPQHF. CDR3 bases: TGTGCCAGCAGCGCCACAGGGACTCAGCCCCAGCATTTT.

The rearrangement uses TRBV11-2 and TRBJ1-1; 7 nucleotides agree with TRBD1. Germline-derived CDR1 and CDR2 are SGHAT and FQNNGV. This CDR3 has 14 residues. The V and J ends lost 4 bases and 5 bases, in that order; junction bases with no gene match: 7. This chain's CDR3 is CASSSTQGVTEAFF. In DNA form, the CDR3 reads TGTGCCAGCAGCTCCACCCAGGGGGTAACTGAAGCTTTCTTT.

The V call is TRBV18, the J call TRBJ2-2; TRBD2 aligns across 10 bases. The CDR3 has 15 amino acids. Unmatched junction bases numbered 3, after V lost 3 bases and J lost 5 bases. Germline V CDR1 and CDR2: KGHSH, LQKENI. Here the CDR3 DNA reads TGTGCCAGCTCACCCGGACTAGCGGAAACCGGGGAGCTGTTTTTT. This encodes CASSPGLAETGELFF.

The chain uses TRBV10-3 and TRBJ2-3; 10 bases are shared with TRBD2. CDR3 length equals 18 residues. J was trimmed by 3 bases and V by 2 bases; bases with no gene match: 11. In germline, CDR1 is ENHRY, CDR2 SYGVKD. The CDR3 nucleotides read TGTGCCATCAGTGAGAGCAGCGGGGGGGCCGAGGGGACAGATACGCAGTATTTT. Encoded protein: CAISESSGGAEGTDTQYF.

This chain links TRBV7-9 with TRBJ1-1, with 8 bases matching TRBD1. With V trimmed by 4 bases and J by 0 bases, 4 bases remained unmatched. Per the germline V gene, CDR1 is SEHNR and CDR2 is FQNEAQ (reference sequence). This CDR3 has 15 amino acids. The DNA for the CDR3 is TGTGCCAGCAGCTCGGACAGGGACATGAACACTGAAGCTTTCTTT. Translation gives CASSSDRDMNTEAFF.

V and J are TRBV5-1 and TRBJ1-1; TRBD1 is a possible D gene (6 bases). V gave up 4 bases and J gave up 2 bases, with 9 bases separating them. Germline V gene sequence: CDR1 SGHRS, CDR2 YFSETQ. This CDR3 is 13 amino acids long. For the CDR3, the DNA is TGCGCCAGCAGCGGACAGTTCAACACTGAAGCTTTCTTT. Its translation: CASSGQFNTEAFF.

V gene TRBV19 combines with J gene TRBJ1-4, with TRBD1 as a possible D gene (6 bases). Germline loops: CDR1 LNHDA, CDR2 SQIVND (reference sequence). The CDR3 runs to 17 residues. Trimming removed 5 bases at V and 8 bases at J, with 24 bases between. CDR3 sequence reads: CASSLAGDAYDGEKLFF. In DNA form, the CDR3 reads TGTGCCAGTAGTCTAGCAGGGGACGCCTATGACGGGGAAAAACTGTTTTTT.

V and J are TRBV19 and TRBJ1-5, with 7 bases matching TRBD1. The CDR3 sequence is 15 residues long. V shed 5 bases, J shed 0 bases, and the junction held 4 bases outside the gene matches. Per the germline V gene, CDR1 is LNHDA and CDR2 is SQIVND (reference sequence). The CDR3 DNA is TGTGCCAGTAGTTCAGGGACAGATAGCAATCAGCCCCAGCATTTT. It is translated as CASSSGTDSNQPQHF.

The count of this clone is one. The CDR3 loop reads CASSSTGTWSEAFF. The DNA for the CDR3 is TGTGCCAGCAGTTCGACAGGGACCTGGTCTGAAGCTTTCTTT. The V gene is TRBV5-4, the J gene TRBJ1-1; TRBD1 agrees at 7 bases. The V gene end was trimmed by 5 bases and the J gene end by 6 bases; junction bases not matched to a gene: 10. The CDR3 length is 14 residues. In germline, CDR1 is SGHNT, CDR2 YYREEE (reference sequence). The whole variable domain, filled in from reference TRBV5-4 and TRBJ1-1, reads ETGVTQSPTHLIKTRGQQVTLRCSSQSGHNTVSWYQQALGQGPQFIFQYYREEENGRGNFPPRFSGLQFPNYSSELNVNALELDDSALYLCASSSTGTWSEAFFGQGTRLTVV.

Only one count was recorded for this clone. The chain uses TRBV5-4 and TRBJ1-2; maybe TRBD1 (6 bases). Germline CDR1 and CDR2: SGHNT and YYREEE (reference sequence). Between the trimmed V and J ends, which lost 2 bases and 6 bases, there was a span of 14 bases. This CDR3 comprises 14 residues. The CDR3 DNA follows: TGTGCCAGCAGCTTCTTCGACAGGTGGGATGGCTACACCTTC. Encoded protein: CASSFFDRWDGYTF.